This TCR beta chain was sequenced for a study of blood T cell repertoires in COVID-19. The repertoire was sequenced with immunoSEQ multiplex PCR; TCRdb's copy has only in-frame clones and lacks some. The data hold 80,000 to 100,000 clones, with approximately 79% observed a single time. Germline CDR1 reads LNHNV; CDR2 reads YYDKDF (reference sequence). The CDR3 runs to 16 residues. The J segment lost 2 bases and the V segment lost 0 bases, leaving 3 bases of the junction unmatched. The sequenced sample consisted of peripheral blood. The receptor comes from a man aged 65 to 85 with COVID-19, enrolled during active disease. The J gene is TRBJ2-5, the V gene TRBV15; TRBD2 matches at 10 bases. The CDR3 reads CATSRDRAGGQETQYF. The CDR3 coding sequence is TGTGCCACCAGCAGAGATAGAGCGGGAGGGCAAGAGACCCAGTACTTC.